Listed below are T cell receptor beta chains from one sample, sequenced in a study of blood T cells in healthy people across ages. TCRdb reprocessed the 5' RACE reads via MiXCR and lists one record per CDR3 protein. The sample records 1.5 million to 2 million distinct CDR3 sequences, about 49% being singletons. Sequenced material: blood. These TCRs come from a woman between 40 and 50 years old in good health. Each CDR3 is given without its conserved first and last residue. Fields, in order: V gene, J gene, clone size, CDR3 protein. Clone size is stated in some rows and not others, as once, few, many or a class when expanded.

>TRBV9|TRBJ2-3|NA
ASSVTGQPTSTDTQY
>TRBV11-2|TRBJ1-6|NA
ASSHESRGYNSPLH
>TRBV24-1|TRBJ2-3|NA
ATSDLTWELAYCTDTQY
>TRBV4-3|TRBJ2-4|once
ASSQDRRQGAGEQY
>TRBV9|TRBJ2-5|few
ASSVGQAFQETQY
>TRBV15|TRBJ2-7|NA
ATSRDLRPEQY
>TRBV24-1|TRBJ2-2|NA
ATSPNAGHGQNTGELF
>TRBV7-2|TRBJ2-5|many
ASSLFSGGQETQY
>TRBV12-5|TRBJ2-5|NA
ASGRYADAQETQY
>TRBV7-2|NA|NA
ASGTSTGGRETQY
>TRBV20-1|TRBJ2-3|NA
SATRTSGGYTDTQY
>TRBV2|TRBJ1-1|NA
ASSPGPALGTEAF
>TRBV9|TRBJ1-2|NA
ASSVTPGPTIYGYT
>TRBV3-1|TRBJ2-4|NA
ASSRGDLRLAKNIQY
>TRBV5-1|TRBJ2-7|few
ASSDGTGATGQY
>TRBV28|TRBJ2-3|NA
ASTPGRSSVDTQY
>TRBV6-2/TRBV6-3|TRBJ2-5|NA
ASSFGSAVFQETQY
>TRBV6-2/TRBV6-3|TRBJ2-7|NA
ASSYDRRNEQY
>TRBV4-2|TRBJ2-7|few
ASSQGNNYEQY
>TRBV12-5|TRBJ2-1|NA
ASDLVLGQGYNEQF
>TRBV7-9|TRBJ1-1|NA
ASSLTGGPTEAF
>TRBV28|TRBJ2-1|NA
ASGPQF
>TRBV5-6|TRBJ1-2|NA
ASSLSAVYGYT
>TRBV4-1|TRBJ2-7|NA
ASSPPWDSSAYEQY
>TRBV20-1|TRBJ2-5|few
SLGEVRGGETQY
>TRBV6-5|TRBJ2-5|few
ASTKGQGAQTQY
>TRBV13|TRBJ1-4|NA
ASSLGGGAGKANEKLF
>TRBV5-1|TRBJ1-2|NA
ASSLVGTGPPYYGYT
>TRBV18|TRBJ2-1|NA
ASSRLENNEQF
>TRBV7-9|TRBJ2-5|NA
ASSLTGQGAIEQY
>TRBV5-1|TRBJ2-7|many
ASSWSGKGLGYEQY
>TRBV24-1|TRBJ2-5|few
ATSEGLQETQY
>TRBV6-5|TRBJ2-1|NA
ASSRTSGGDFEQF
>TRBV4-3|TRBJ2-6|NA
ASSQDGFASGANVPT
>TRBV5-1|TRBJ2-3|NA
ASSRTKQGAANTQY
>TRBV10-3|TRBJ2-7|NA
AISESGAGTSYEQY
>TRBV20-1|TRBJ1-5|few
SGAGDSNQPQH
>TRBV18|TRBJ2-3|NA
ASSRLVSDTQY
>TRBV7-2|TRBJ2-5|many
ASSLGTGFGETQY
>TRBV11-2|TRBJ2-2|NA
ASSQRADTGELF
>TRBV20-1|TRBJ1-1|NA
SAQGTVNTEAF